Sequencing of this TCR beta chain was carried out in a study of Graves' ophthalmopathy and Graves' hyperthyroidism. General study results and limits: With a specificity of around 76% and a sensitivity of about 71%, the model predicted ophthalmopathy progression.

Germline lookup yields CDR1 SEHNR and CDR2 FQNEAQ (reference sequence). The CDR3 runs to 16 residues. The ends lost 5 bases at V and 5 bases at J; junction bases unmatched: 14. TCR beta CDR3 regions were amplified from RNA transcripts. HTBI-primed first-round RT-PCR preceded second-round multiplex PCR. TCRdb redid the calling of the multiplex PCR reads with MiXCR, one entry per CDR3 protein. The table records 210,000 or so distinct CDR3 sequences, 25% to 30% of them present only once. This clonotype was seen at least ten times. The antigen is unknown. Moderate-to-severe activity, CAS ≥3, NOSPECS ≥4 and duration under 3 months were recorded for donors with ophthalmopathy. Additional autoimmune diseases, uncontrolled infections, pregnancy or lactation disqualified patients.

The chain couples TRBV7-9 to TRBJ2-7, with 8 bases that match TRBD1. Sample: peripheral blood. The clonotype comes from a man in his fifties or sixties with Graves' ophthalmopathy. The CDR3 is CASSAAPTPTGDEQYF. Written as DNA, the CDR3 is TGTGCCAGCAGCGCCGCTCCCACGCCGACAGGGGACGAGCAGTACTTC.